These 8 T cell receptor beta chains were sequenced from one sample in a study of cytomegalovirus exposure and HLA in healthy donors. Researchers ran the PCR with 60 Vbeta and 13 Jbeta primers. Clones were sequenced by immunoSEQ multiplex PCR, and TCRdb holds only the in-frame ones, with some missing. The sample has 100,000 to 150,000 clones, roughly 71% seen once. Material for sequencing was PBMCs. The receptors come from a woman aged 40 to 50 in good health and CMV-seronegative.

The V gene is TRBV19, the J gene TRBJ2-6, with a weak D call TRBD1 (5 bases). Trimming stripped 4 bases from V and 0 bases from J, with 10 bases between. CDR3 length: 16 residues. The germline V gene encodes CDR1 LNHDA and CDR2 SQIVND (reference sequence). Here the CDR3 DNA reads TGTGCCAGTAGTAGGGGCACCGACTCTGGGGCCAACGTCCTGACTTTC. This translates into CASSRGTDSGANVLTF. The variable domain in full, with the rest retrieved from reference TRBV19 and TRBJ2-6, is DGGITQSPKYLFRKEGQNVTLSCEQNLNHDAMYWYRQDPGQGLRLIYYSQIVNDFQKGDIAEGYSVSREKKESFPLTVTSAQKNPTAFYLCASSRGTDSGANVLTFGAGSRLTVL.

There are a few counts of this clone. The chain combines TRBV4-1 with TRBJ1-2; possibly TRBD1 for D (5 bases). The CDR3 length is 15 residues. Looked up from germline, CDR1 is MGHRA and CDR2 is YSYEKL. Trimming left V 3 bases short and J 4 bases short, with 15 bases between. The DNA of the CDR3 is TGCGCCAGCAGCCACCCGCATACAGGTGTCTATGGCTACACCTTC. Its translation: CASSHPHTGVYGYTF.

The rearrangement links TRBV5-1 to TRBJ2-1; 11 bases agree with TRBD2. The CDR3 loop spans 18 amino acids. Germline V gene data show CDR1 as SGHRS and CDR2 as YFSETQ. J gave up 3 bases and V 2 bases, and 10 bases lay outside the gene matches. Here the CDR3 reads CASSFYFTSGGIYNEQFF. For the CDR3, the DNA is TGCGCCAGCAGCTTTTATTTTACTAGCGGGGGTATCTACAATGAGCAGTTCTTC.

This sequence joins TRBV7-9 and TRBJ1-2, with 8 bases aligning to TRBD1. From germline, CDR1 is SEHNR and CDR2 FQNEAQ (reference sequence). There are 14 residues in the CDR3. Trimming at V came to 3 bases and at J to 7 bases, leaving 7 bases not matched to a gene. CDR3 in amino acids: CASSFRGQEFGYTF. CDR3 DNA sequence: TGTGCCAGCAGCTTCCGGGGACAGGAATTTGGCTACACCTTC.

V usage is TRBV14 and J usage is TRBJ2-3; 9 nucleotides align to TRBD1. This CDR3 comprises 15 residues. V lost 3 bases to trimming and J lost 4 bases; unmatched junction nucleotides: 5. CDR1 and CDR2 (germline): SGHDN, FVKESK. CDR3: CASSQRTGVSDTQYF. CDR3 nucleotide sequence: TGTGCCAGCAGCCAGAGGACAGGGGTGTCAGATACGCAGTATTTT.

The V and J genes are TRBV29-1 and TRBJ1-1; 7 positions agree with TRBD1. V trimming: 3 bases; J trimming: 5 bases; junction bases outside the gene matches: 0. This CDR3 has 11 residues. CDR1 is SQVTM, CDR2 ANQGSEA, per germline. The CDR3 spells CSVDRGTEAFF. The CDR3, as DNA: TGCAGCGTTGACAGGGGGACTGAAGCTTTCTTT. Together with reference TRBV29-1 and TRBJ1-1, the CDR3 gives the full variable domain: SAVISQKPSRDICQRGTSLTIQCQVDSQVTMMFWYRQQPGQSLTLIATANQGSEATYESGFVIDKFPISRPNLTFSTLTVSNMSPEDSSIYLCSVDRGTEAFFGQGTRLTVV.

The rearrangement uses TRBV5-6 and TRBJ1-5, with a weak D call TRBD1 (5 bases). Trimming left V 4 bases short and J 2 bases short, with 13 bases between. The CDR3 contains 15 residues. The germline V gene has CDR1 SGHDT and CDR2 YYEEEE. The CDR3 sequence: CASSPGRGRNQPQHF. The CDR3 DNA sequence: TGTGCCAGCAGCCCAGGGCGGGGACGCAATCAGCCCCAGCATTTT. The full variable domain, rest sourced from reference TRBV5-6 and TRBJ1-5, is DAGVTQSPTHLIKTRGQQVTLRCSPKSGHDTVSWYQQALGQGPQFIFQYYEEEERQRGNFPDRFSGHQFPNYSSELNVNALLLGDSALYLCASSPGRGRNQPQHFGDGTRLSIL.

The gene calls are TRBV7-9 and TRBJ1-1; D not certain. Trimming pared 5 bases from V and 4 bases from J, leaving 14 bases between. In germline, CDR1 is SEHNR, CDR2 FQNEAQ (reference sequence). This CDR3 spans 14 amino acids. The CDR3 DNA reads TGTGCCAGCAGCCCCTCGGACTGGGCCACTGAAGCTTTCTTT. This sequence encodes CASSPSDWATEAFF.